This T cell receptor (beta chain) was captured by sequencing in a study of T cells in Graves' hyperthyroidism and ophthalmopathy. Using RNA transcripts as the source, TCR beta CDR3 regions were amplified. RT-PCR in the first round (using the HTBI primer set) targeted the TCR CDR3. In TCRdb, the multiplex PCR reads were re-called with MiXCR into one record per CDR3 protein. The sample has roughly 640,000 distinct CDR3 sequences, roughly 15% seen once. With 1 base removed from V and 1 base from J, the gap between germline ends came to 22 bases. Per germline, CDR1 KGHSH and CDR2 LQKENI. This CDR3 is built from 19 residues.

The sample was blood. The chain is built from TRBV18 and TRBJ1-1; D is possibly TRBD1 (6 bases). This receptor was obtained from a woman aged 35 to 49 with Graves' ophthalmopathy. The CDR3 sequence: CASSPLYRQVVGTNTEAFF. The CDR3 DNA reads TGTGCCAGCTCACCACTTTACCGACAGGTCGTGGGGACGAACACTGAAGCTTTCTTT.